Shown below are 7 T cell receptor beta chains from a single sample sequenced in a study of somatic mutations in cytotoxic T cells in rheumatoid arthritis (dated by TCRdb to about 2017). Receptor amplification or capture employed the immunoSEQ multiplex PCR assay. Here the immuneACCESS table is served through TCRdb, limited to in-frame sequences with V and J called. Missing clones are a known gap in these copies; in checked studies unresolved V genes cover under half, and the rest lacks a known reason. Within this sample are roughly 9,800 clones, with 65% to 85% of them counted one time only. The ten largest clonotypes hold about 12% of the sample. Sequences were obtained from CD8+ T cells sorted from blood. All receptors come from an adult with rheumatoid arthritis.

This clone has just a few counts. This chain uses TRBV7-9 with TRBJ2-7; 8 bases map to TRBD1. The germline V gene encodes CDR1 SEHNR and CDR2 FQNEAQ (reference sequence). The CDR3 is 16 amino acids. Trimming took 2 bases from V and 5 from J; bases not matched to a gene: 11. CDR3 amino acids: CASSLIKGRGLDEQYF. In DNA form, the CDR3 reads TGTGCCAGCAGCTTAATCAAAGGCAGGGGGCTCGACGAGCAGTACTTC.

Concerning this clone itself: Compared with germline, one end of the junction differs, possibly owing to a read error. This chain connects TRBV2 to TRBJ1-6, with 9 positions matching TRBD1. In germline, CDR1 is SNHLY, CDR2 FYNNEI. The CDR3 totals 14 residues. The CDR3 sequence: CASVQGAQSSPFHF. The DNA of the CDR3 is TGTGCCAGCGTACAGGGGGCCCAAAGTTCACCCTTCCACTTT.

The V call is TRBV4-1, the J call TRBJ2-1; no reliable D call. Germline CDR1 MGHRA, CDR2 YSYEKL. Between the trimmed V and J ends, which lost 0 bases and 0 bases, there was a span of 6 bases. This CDR3 has 15 amino acids. CDR3 nucleotide sequence: TGCGCCAGCAGCCAAGATCCAAACTCCTACAATGAGCAGTTCTTC. This codes for CASSQDPNSYNEQFF.

The V call is TRBV28, the J call TRBJ1-5; D remains unclear. This CDR3 is built from 13 residues. Germline V lookup: CDR1 MDHEN, CDR2 SYDVKM. With 3 bases removed from V and 4 bases from J, the gap between germline ends came to 7 bases. The CDR3 region is CASSLGWNQPQHF. The CDR3 DNA reads as TGTGCCAGCAGTTTGGGGTGGAATCAGCCCCAGCATTTT. Full variable domain (rest looked up from reference TRBV28 and TRBJ1-5): DVKVTQSSRYLVKRTGEKVFLECVQDMDHENMFWYRQDPGLGLRLIYFSYDVKMKEKGDIPEGYSVSREKKERFSLILESASTNQTSMYLCASSLGWNQPQHFGDGTRLSIL.

The CDR3 region is CASSSEGGSYEQYF. CDR3 sequence (DNA): TGTGCCAGCAGTTCCGAGGGGGGTTCCTACGAGCAGTACTTC. The V call is TRBV28, the J call TRBJ2-7; D is possibly TRBD1 or TRBD2 (6 bases each). Trimming shortened V by 4 bases and J by 1 base, and 11 bases separated the two germline ends. The germline V gene encodes CDR1 MDHEN and CDR2 SYDVKM. This CDR3 region has 14 residues. Variable domain in full (rest from reference TRBV28 and TRBJ2-7): DVKVTQSSRYLVKRTGEKVFLECVQDMDHENMFWYRQDPGLGLRLIYFSYDVKMKEKGDIPEGYSVSREKKERFSLILESASTNQTSMYLCASSSEGGSYEQYFGPGTRLTVT.

This clone was seen just once. The chain combines TRBV5-6 with TRBJ1-1; D is unresolved. This CDR3 has 13 residues. Deletions cut 3 bases from V and 0 bases from J, with 6 bases between. The germline V gene has CDR1 SGHDT and CDR2 YYEEEE. The CDR3 spells CASSSTLNTEAFF. The CDR3 DNA is TGTGCCAGCAGCTCGACACTGAACACTGAAGCTTTCTTT.

This clone has just a few counts. This chain connects TRBV25-1 to TRBJ2-7; TRBD1 matches 9 bases. CDR1 and CDR2 (germline): MGHDK, SYGVNS. With 10 bases clipped from V and 5 bases from J, the junction kept 9 bases outside the gene matches. CDR3 length: 13 residues. DNA of the CDR3: TGTGCCATTTCGGGACAGGGACCCCACGAGCAGTACTTC. Amino acid sequence: CAISGQGPHEQYF.